A selection of T cell receptor beta chains follows, all from one sample in a study of identical twins. In TCRdb, the 5' RACE reads were re-called with MiXCR into one record per CDR3 protein. Among hundreds of thousands of distinct CDR3 sequences listed, more than 12% were seen once. Sequencing was carried out using memory (CD45RO+) T cells sorted from blood. Every receptor here comes from a woman between 18 and 29 years old in good health. Both conserved end residues are part of each CDR3. A D gene is named only where the DNA matches it firmly. Expanded clones get a size class; other rows say once, few or many, or leave the size out.

v_gene: TRBV10-3; d_gene: -; j_gene: TRBJ2-7; abundance: many; CDR3aa: CAISPTETYEQYF; CDR3nt: TGTGCCATCAGTCCGACAGAGACCTACGAGCAGTACTTC
v_gene: TRBV7-9; d_gene: -; j_gene: TRBJ1-2; abundance: -; CDR3aa: CASSLWAGHGYTF; CDR3nt: TGTGCCAGCAGCTTATGGGCAGGCCACGGCTACACCTTC
v_gene: TRBV7-2; d_gene: -; j_gene: TRBJ2-1; abundance: few; CDR3aa: CASSLGGSGEQFF; CDR3nt: TGTGCCAGCAGCTTAGGGGGGTCGGGTGAGCAGTTCTTC
v_gene: TRBV20-1; d_gene: -; j_gene: TRBJ2-7; abundance: -; CDR3aa: CSAGSYEQYF; CDR3nt: TGCAGTGCTGGATCCTACGAGCAGTACTTC
v_gene: TRBV7-8; d_gene: -; j_gene: TRBJ2-7; abundance: few; CDR3aa: CASSPGVGTYEQYF; CDR3nt: TGTGCCAGCAGCCCAGGAGTAGGGACATACGAGCAGTACTTC
v_gene: TRBV29-1; d_gene: -; j_gene: TRBJ2-5; abundance: -; CDR3aa: CSVESWQRSETQYF; CDR3nt: TGCAGCGTTGAATCATGGCAACGATCGGAGACCCAGTACTTC
v_gene: TRBV5-1; d_gene: TRBD1; j_gene: TRBJ2-7; abundance: -; CDR3aa: CASSGQGRSYEPYF; CDR3nt: TGCGCCAGCAGCGGACAGGGGAGGTCCTACGAGCCGTACTTC
v_gene: TRBV12-3/TRBV12-4; d_gene: -; j_gene: TRBJ1-2; abundance: few; CDR3aa: CASSPQGVYGYTF; CDR3nt: TGTGCCAGCAGCCCACAGGGAGTCTATGGCTACACCTTC
v_gene: TRBV7-9; d_gene: TRBD2; j_gene: TRBJ2-5; abundance: many; CDR3aa: CASSSGTSGWTQYF; CDR3nt: TGTGCCAGCAGCTCCGGGACTAGCGGGTGGACCCAGTACTTC
v_gene: TRBV12-3/TRBV12-4; d_gene: TRBD2; j_gene: TRBJ2-5; abundance: many; CDR3aa: CASSFGLAGRIGETQYF; CDR3nt: TGTGCCAGCAGTTTTGGGTTAGCGGGGAGAATCGGGGAGACCCAGTACTTC
v_gene: TRBV5-1; d_gene: TRBD1; j_gene: TRBJ2-5; abundance: -; CDR3aa: CASSLDRAGETQYF; CDR3nt: TGCGCCAGCAGCCTAGACAGGGCAGGAGAGACCCAGTACTTC
v_gene: TRBV3-1; d_gene: -; j_gene: TRBJ2-5; abundance: few; CDR3aa: CASSQEIGHGTQYF; CDR3nt: TGTGCCAGCAGCCAAGAAATCGGACACGGGACCCAGTACTTC
v_gene: TRBV20-1; d_gene: TRBD1; j_gene: TRBJ1-6; abundance: -; CDR3aa: CSARSWGQGGYNSPLHF; CDR3nt: TGCAGTGCTAGATCTTGGGGACAGGGGGGTTATAATTCACCCCTCCACTTT
v_gene: TRBV20-1; d_gene: -; j_gene: TRBJ2-3; abundance: -; CDR3aa: CSARPQVGSYLSTDTQYF; CDR3nt: TGCAGTGCCCGCCCGCAGGTCGGAAGCTACCTCAGCACAGATACGCAGTATTTT
v_gene: TRBV7-9; d_gene: -; j_gene: TRBJ2-7; abundance: -; CDR3aa: CASSFDTEQYF; CDR3nt: TGTGCCAGCAGCTTCGATACCGAGCAGTACTTC
v_gene: TRBV15; d_gene: TRBD2; j_gene: TRBJ2-3; abundance: -; CDR3aa: CATSRELADSTDTQYF; CDR3nt: TGTGCCACCAGCAGAGAACTAGCGGATAGCACAGATACGCAGTATTTT
v_gene: TRBV5-1; d_gene: TRBD2; j_gene: TRBJ2-1; abundance: -; CDR3aa: CASSLESGRDNEQFF; CDR3nt: TGCGCCAGCAGCTTGGAGAGCGGGAGGGATAATGAGCAGTTCTTC
v_gene: TRBV18; d_gene: -; j_gene: TRBJ2-7; abundance: -; CDR3aa: CASSPFAFESGYEQYF; CDR3nt: TGTGCCAGCTCACCATTCGCCTTCGAGAGCGGATACGAGCAGTACTTC
v_gene: TRBV2; d_gene: -; j_gene: TRBJ2-2; abundance: many; CDR3aa: CASRPNTGELFF; CDR3nt: TGTGCCAGCAGGCCGAACACCGGGGAGCTGTTTTTT
v_gene: TRBV20-1; d_gene: -; j_gene: TRBJ1-1; abundance: few; CDR3aa: CSAREGARTEAFF; CDR3nt: TGCAGTGCTAGAGAGGGGGCGAGGACTGAAGCTTTCTTT